The 10 T cell receptor beta chains reported below all come from one sample, sequenced in a study of cytomegalovirus exposure and HLA in healthy donors. Both 60 Vbeta primers and 13 Jbeta primers went into the PCR. TCRdb's table, derived via immunoSEQ multiplex PCR, lists solely in-frame clones and lacks some. The sample records fewer than 150,000 clones, around four fifths being singletons. Sequenced: PBMCs. Every receptor here comes from a man younger than 40 in good health and CMV-seronegative.

This clone was counted at least ten times. The V call is TRBV6-1, the J call TRBJ2-3; the D gene is possibly TRBD2 (5 bases). The CDR3 is made up of 15 amino acids. V lost 6 bases and J lost 1, with 14 bases in between. Germline loops: CDR1 MNHNS, CDR2 SASEGT. Here the CDR3 reads CASSGLLVRTDTQYF. In DNA, the CDR3 is TGTGCCAGCAGCGGCCTACTAGTACGCACAGATACGCAGTATTTT.

The chain uses TRBV6-5 and TRBJ2-1, with TRBD2 matching 9 bases. The length of the CDR3 is 13 residues. CDR1 MNHEY and CDR2 SVGAGI come from the germline V gene. V trimming: 6 bases; J trimming: 9 bases; junction bases outside the gene matches: 6. The CDR3 sequence is CASRGLAGSEQFF. In DNA form, the CDR3 reads TGTGCCAGCAGGGGACTAGCTGGGAGTGAGCAGTTCTTC.

V and J are TRBV4-1 and TRBJ2-2, with D possibly matching TRBD1 (5 bases). Germline CDR1 and CDR2: MGHRA and YSYEKL. The CDR3 has 15 amino acids. Trimming cost V 4 bases and J 3 bases, with 12 bases left between them. This CDR3 reads CASSRPDSDTGELFF. As DNA, the CDR3 is TGCGCCAGCAGCCGTCCCGACAGTGACACCGGGGAGCTGTTTTTT.

The chain carries TRBV6-5 and TRBJ2-1; a possible D gene is TRBD2 (6 bases). V was trimmed by 5 bases and J by 0 bases, leaving 8 bases between them. The CDR3 spans 14 residues. Germline-derived CDR1 and CDR2 are MNHEY and SVGAGI. CDR3 nucleotide sequence: TGTGCCAGCAGTCGGGAGTCCTCCTACAATGAGCAGTTCTTC. This encodes CASSRESSYNEQFF.

This chain connects TRBV19 to TRBJ1-3; no clear D gene. Trimming cost V 4 bases and J 4 bases, with 5 bases left between them. From germline, CDR1 is LNHDA and CDR2 SQIVND (reference sequence). The CDR3 runs 12 residues. The CDR3 loop is CASSTTGNTIYF. The CDR3 DNA follows: TGTGCCAGTAGTACGACAGGAAACACCATATATTTT.

The chain is built from TRBV28 and TRBJ1-1, with 10 bases identical to TRBD1. V trimming: 5 bases; J trimming: 3 bases; junction bases outside the gene matches: 9. The CDR3 has 16 amino acids. From germline, CDR1 is MDHEN and CDR2 SYDVKM. CDR3 DNA sequence: TGTGCCAGCAGTATCCCGGGACAGGGGACGTACACTGAAGCTTTCTTT. Its translation: CASSIPGQGTYTEAFF.

This chain uses TRBV6-5 with TRBJ2-5; 10 bases agree with TRBD2. With V trimmed by 2 bases and J by 4 bases, 1 base remained unmatched. The germline V gene encodes CDR1 MNHEY and CDR2 SVGAGI. The CDR3 loop spans 14 amino acids. The CDR3 spells CASSYRLAGETQYF. CDR3 DNA sequence: TGTGCCAGCAGTTACCGACTAGCGGGAGAGACCCAGTACTTC.

This chain joins TRBV4-1 and TRBJ1-6; no firm D call. The CDR3 contains 16 residues. V was clipped by 4 bases and J by 0 bases, with 10 bases between them. Germline CDR1 is MGHRA and CDR2 is YSYEKL. The CDR3 loop reads CASSPAGSSYNSPLHF. CDR3 nucleotide sequence: TGCGCCAGCAGCCCAGCCGGGAGCTCCTATAATTCACCCCTCCACTTT.

This chain joins TRBV28 and TRBJ2-3; 14 bases are shared with TRBD2. Trimming removed 4 bases from V and 2 bases from J; junction bases left unmatched: 8. Germline loops: CDR1 MDHEN, CDR2 SYDVKM. This CDR3 region has 18 residues. The CDR3 is CASSSGLAGAINTDTQYF. The CDR3 coding sequence is TGTGCCAGCAGTTCGGGACTAGCGGGGGCCATCAACACAGATACGCAGTATTTT.

This chain links TRBV5-1 with TRBJ2-5; D is possibly TRBD1 (6 bases). The germline gives CDR1 SGHRS, CDR2 YFSETQ. The CDR3 sequence is 13 residues long. V gave up 4 bases and J gave up 3 bases, with 10 bases separating them. CDR3 region: CASSQWTEETQYF. The DNA of the CDR3 is TGCGCCAGCAGCCAGTGGACAGAAGAGACCCAGTACTTC.